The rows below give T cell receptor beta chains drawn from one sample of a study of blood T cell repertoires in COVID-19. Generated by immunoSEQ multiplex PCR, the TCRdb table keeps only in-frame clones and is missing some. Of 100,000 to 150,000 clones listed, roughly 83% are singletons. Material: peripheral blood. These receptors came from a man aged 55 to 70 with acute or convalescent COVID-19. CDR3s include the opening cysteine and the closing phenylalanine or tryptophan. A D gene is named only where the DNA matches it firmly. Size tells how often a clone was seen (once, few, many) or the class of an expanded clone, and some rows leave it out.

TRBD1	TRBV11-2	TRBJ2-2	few	CASSSDYVQGIAGELFF	TGTGCCAGCAGCTCCGACTACGTACAGGGGATCGCGGGGGAGCTGTTTTTT
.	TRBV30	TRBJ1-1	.	CAWTGRGSTEAFF	TGTGCCTGGACGGGGCGGGGCTCGACTGAAGCTTTCTTT
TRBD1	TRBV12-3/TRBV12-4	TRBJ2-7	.	CASSDRETYEQYF	TGTGCCAGCAGCGACAGGGAGACCTACGAGCAGTACTTC
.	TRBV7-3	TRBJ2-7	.	CASSFGTPQLDEQYF	TGTGCCAGCAGCTTCGGGACTCCCCAATTGGACGAGCAGTACTTC
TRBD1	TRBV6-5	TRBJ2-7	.	CASSYRDRVSEQYF	TGTGCCAGCAGTTACCGGGACAGGGTATCCGAGCAGTACTTC
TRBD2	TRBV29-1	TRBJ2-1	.	CSVETLAGVGNEQFF	TGCAGCGTTGAAACCCTGGCGGGAGTAGGGAATGAGCAGTTCTTC
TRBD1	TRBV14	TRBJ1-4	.	CASSPGTGVSEKLFF	TGTGCCAGCAGCCCTGGGACAGGGGTTAGTGAAAAACTGTTTTTT
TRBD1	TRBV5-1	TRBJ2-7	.	CASTPIQGAREQYF	TGCGCCAGCACCCCGATACAGGGGGCTCGGGAGCAGTACTTC
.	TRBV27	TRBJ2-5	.	CASSLSPGDQETQYF	TGTGCCAGCAGTTTATCCCCAGGGGACCAAGAGACCCAGTACTTC
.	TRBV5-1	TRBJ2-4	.	CASSLDYPNIQYF	TGCGCCAGCAGCTTAGACTACCCGAACATTCAGTACTTC
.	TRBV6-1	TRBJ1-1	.	CASSVAQSNTEAFF	TGTGCCAGCAGTGTAGCGCAGTCGAACACTGAAGCTTTCTTT
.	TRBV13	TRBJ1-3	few	CASSSVGTPSSGNTIYF	TGTGCCAGCAGCTCGGTAGGGACACCGAGCTCTGGAAACACCATATATTTT
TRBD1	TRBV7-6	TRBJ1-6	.	CASSPGQGYSPLHF	TGTGCCAGCAGCCCGGGACAGGGATATTCACCCCTCCACTTT
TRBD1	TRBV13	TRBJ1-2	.	CASSLGEWTGGGGYTF	TGTGCCAGCAGCTTAGGCGAGTGGACAGGGGGCGGTGGCTACACCTTC
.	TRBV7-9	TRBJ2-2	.	CASSSPLRELFF	TGTGCCAGCAGCTCCCCTTTAAGGGAGCTGTTTTTT
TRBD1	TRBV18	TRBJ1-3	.	CASSSPGQGVGNTIYF	TGTGCCAGCTCATCACCGGGACAGGGGGTTGGAAACACCATATATTTT
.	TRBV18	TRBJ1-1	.	CASSPMGRGLMNTEAFF	TGTGCCAGCTCACCAATGGGAAGGGGCCTAATGAACACTGAAGCTTTCTTT
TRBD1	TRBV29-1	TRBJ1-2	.	CSVRTGLYGYTF	TGCAGCGTTCGGACAGGCCTCTATGGCTACACCTTC
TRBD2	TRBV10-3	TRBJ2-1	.	CAITGTSDSEQFF	TGTGCCATCACCGGGACTAGCGACAGTGAGCAGTTCTTC
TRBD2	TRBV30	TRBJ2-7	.	CAWSGGAYEQYF	TGTGCCTGGAGCGGGGGGGCCTACGAGCAGTACTTC
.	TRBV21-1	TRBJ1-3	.	CASSPRTGWSGNTIYF	TGTGCCAGCAGCCCGAGGACAGGGTGGAGTGGAAACACCATATATTTT
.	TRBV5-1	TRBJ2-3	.	CASSLAAQAADTQYF	TGCGCCAGCAGCTTGGCTGCCCAGGCCGCAGATACGCAGTATTTT
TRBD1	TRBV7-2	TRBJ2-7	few	CASSLGQGGDYEQYF	TGTGCCAGCAGCTTAGGACAGGGGGGGGACTACGAGCAGTACTTC
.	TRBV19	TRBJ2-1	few	CASSLYNEQFF	TGTGCCAGTAGCTTGTACAATGAGCAGTTCTTC
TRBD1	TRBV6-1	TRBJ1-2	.	CASSETTGGFFNYGYTF	TGTGCCAGCAGTGAGACGACAGGGGGCTTCTTTAACTATGGCTACACCTTC
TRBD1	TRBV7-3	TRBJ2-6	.	CASSFPRARGPGANVLTF	TGTGCCAGCAGCTTCCCCCGCGCCAGGGGGCCTGGGGCCAACGTCCTGACTTTC
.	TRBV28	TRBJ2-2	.	CASIQRGSGELFF	TGTGCCAGCATTCAAAGGGGGTCCGGGGAGCTGTTTTTT
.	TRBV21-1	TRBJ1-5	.	CASSNTQGVEDQPQHF	TGTGCCAGCAGCAATACACAGGGGGTAGAGGATCAGCCCCAGCATTTT
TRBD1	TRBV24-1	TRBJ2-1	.	CATSDWTGIYNEQFF	TGTGCCACCAGTGATTGGACAGGGATTTACAATGAGCAGTTCTTC
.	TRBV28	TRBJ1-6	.	CASTTGGDNSPLHF	TGTGCCAGCACTACCGGCGGGGATAATTCACCCCTCCACTTT
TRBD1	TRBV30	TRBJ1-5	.	CAWSVRGQQPQHF	TGTGCCTGGAGTGTGAGGGGACAGCAGCCCCAGCATTTT
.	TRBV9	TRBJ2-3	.	CASSPGGEDTDTQYF	TGTGCCAGCAGCCCTGGCGGGGAAGACACAGATACGCAGTATTTT
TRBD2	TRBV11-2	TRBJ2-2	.	CASSLLSGANTGELFF	TGTGCCAGCAGCTTACTTAGCGGGGCGAACACCGGGGAGCTGTTTTTT
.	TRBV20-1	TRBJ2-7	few	CSARTGPEQYF	TGCAGTGCTAGGACAGGTCCCGAGCAGTACTTC
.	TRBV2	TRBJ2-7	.	CASSDTTYEQYF	TGTGCCAGCAGTGACACTACCTACGAGCAGTACTTC
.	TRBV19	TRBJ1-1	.	CASSIAGILNTEAFF	TGTGCCAGTAGTATAGCCGGGATCTTGAACACTGAAGCTTTCTTT
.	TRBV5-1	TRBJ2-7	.	CASSFDVGGLEQYF	TGCGCCAGCAGCTTCGATGTGGGGGGGCTCGAGCAGTACTTC
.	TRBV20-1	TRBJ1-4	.	CSARPEEKLFF	TGCAGTGCTAGACCCGAGGAAAAACTGTTTTTT
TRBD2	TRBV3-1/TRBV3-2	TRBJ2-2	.	CASSPRLAVTGELFF	TGTGCCAGCAGCCCCCGACTAGCGGTCACCGGGGAGCTGTTTTTT
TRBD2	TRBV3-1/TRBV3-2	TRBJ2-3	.	CASSGSTSGPKNTQYF	TGTGCCAGCAGCGGCTCGACTAGCGGGCCAAAGAATACGCAGTATTTT
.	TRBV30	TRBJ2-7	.	CAWSPPGRAVQYF	TGTGCCTGGAGCCCTCCCGGCAGGGCGGTTCAGTACTTC